The rows below give T cell receptor beta chains drawn from one sample of a study of human T cells and chemical hapten exposure. A single record per CDR3 protein comes from TCRdb applying MiXCR to the RACE reads. The sample holds about 260,000 distinct CDR3 sequences; about 8.1% are singletons and the top ten take under 2.5%. Material: whole blood, obtained in connection with sensitization to the hapten diphenylcyclopropenone (DPC). All receptors derive from a woman aged 40 to 55 with alopecia areata. Some clones in this sample may be carry-over from other donors' samples. Both conserved end residues are part of each CDR3. A D gene is named only where the DNA matches it firmly. Size is omitted from some rows. Given values are once, few, many or a class for expanded clones.

abundance | d_gene | j_gene | v_gene | CDR3aa | CDR3nt
NA | TRBD1 | TRBJ1-2 | TRBV12-3/TRBV12-4 | CASSLDRGGYGYTF | TGTGCCAGCAGTTTGGACAGGGGTGGCTATGGCTACACCTTC
many | TRBD1 | TRBJ1-3 | TRBV7-9 | CASSLAGQVAPSGNTIYF | TGTGCCAGCAGCTTAGCCGGACAGGTCGCTCCCTCTGGAAACACCATATATTTT
NA | NA | TRBJ2-4 | TRBV28 | CASPIQYF | TGTGCCAGCCCTATTCAGTACTTC
many | NA | TRBJ2-6 | TRBV10-3 | CAISDPEEASGANVLTF | TGTGCCATCAGTGACCCCGAGGAGGCCTCTGGGGCCAACGTCCTGACTTTC
few | NA | TRBJ2-7 | TRBV7-8 | CASSLEPQSSYEQYF | TGTGCCAGCAGCTTAGAACCCCAAAGCTCCTACGAGCAGTACTTC
NA | TRBD2 | TRBJ2-1 | TRBV7-9 | CASSRAGTRYGEQFF | TGTGCCAGCAGCCGTGCCGGGACTAGATACGGTGAGCAGTTCTTC
few | NA | TRBJ1-2 | TRBV28 | CASSLMNGYTF | TGTGCCAGCAGTCTCATGAATGGCTACACCTTC
many | NA | TRBJ1-2 | TRBV28 | CASSPLRGRGMRGYTF | TGTGCCAGCAGTCCCCTCCGAGGCAGGGGTATGCGTGGCTACACCTTC
NA | NA | TRBJ1-1 | TRBV9 | CASSVAPGMNTEAFF | TGTGCCAGCAGCGTAGCCCCAGGGATGAACACTGAAGCTTTCTTT
many | NA | TRBJ2-7 | TRBV29-1 | CSVAPGSPYEQYF | TGCAGCGTTGCCCCAGGATCCCCCTACGAGCAGTACTTC
many | NA | TRBJ1-6 | TRBV12-3/TRBV12-4 | CASSLTSNSPLHF | TGTGCCAGCAGTTTAACCAGTAATTCACCCCTCCACTTT
NA | NA | TRBJ2-2 | TRBV20-1 | CSARLGRSNTGELFF | TGCAGTGCTAGGTTGGGAAGGTCGAACACCGGGGAGCTGTTTTTT
NA | NA | TRBJ2-7 | TRBV4-1 | CASSRTPAHEQYF | TGCGCCAGCAGCCGGACACCCGCCCACGAGCAGTACTTC
NA | TRBD1 | TRBJ2-7 | TRBV9 | CASSMGQGRSYEQYF | TGTGCCAGCAGCATGGGACAGGGTAGGTCCTACGAGCAGTACTTC
NA | TRBD1 | TRBJ1-6 | TRBV7-2 | CASSETGGRDSPLHF | TGTGCCAGCAGCGAAACAGGGGGCAGGGATTCACCCCTCCACTTT
NA | TRBD1 | TRBJ1-2 | TRBV5-1 | CASSSVLTGDGYTF | TGCGCCAGCAGCTCCGTATTAACAGGGGATGGCTACACCTTC
few | TRBD2 | TRBJ2-2 | TRBV20-1 | CSARVLAGTSNTGELFF | TGCAGTGCTAGAGTGCTAGCGGGGACCTCGAACACCGGGGAGCTGTTTTTT
few | TRBD1 | TRBJ2-3 | TRBV6-1 | CASSEPGQGTDTQYF | TGTGCCAGCAGTGAACCTGGACAGGGCACAGATACGCAGTATTTT
few | TRBD1 | TRBJ2-6 | TRBV14 | CASSQDIEDYRTGVSGANVLTF | TGTGCCAGCAGCCAAGATATTGAGGACTATCGGACAGGGGTCTCTGGGGCCAACGTCCTGACTTTC
NA | NA | TRBJ2-1 | TRBV11-2 | CASSLGTRGNEQFF | TGTGCCAGCAGCTTAGGGACCCGGGGCAATGAGCAGTTCTTC
many | TRBD1 | TRBJ1-2 | TRBV9 | CASSQSAGTAYGYTF | TGTGCCAGCAGCCAATCTGCCGGGACAGCGTATGGCTACACCTTC
NA | NA | TRBJ2-4 | TRBV11-1 | CASSRTGRADIQYF | TGTGCCAGCAGCCGGACAGGGAGGGCTGACATTCAGTACTTC
few | TRBD1 | TRBJ2-2 | TRBV9 | CASSEGQGLTGELFF | TGTGCCAGCAGCGAAGGACAGGGCCTCACCGGGGAGCTGTTTTTT
NA | NA | TRBJ1-2 | TRBV28 | CASSLGGGMADGYTF | TGTGCCAGCAGTTTGGGTGGGGGGATGGCGGATGGCTACACCTTC
few | TRBD2 | TRBJ2-7 | TRBV10-3 | CAISEGGLAGPYEQYF | TGTGCCATCAGTGAGGGGGGACTAGCGGGACCCTACGAGCAGTACTTC
NA | TRBD1 | TRBJ1-4 | TRBV28 | CASSLSRTGEDEKLFF | TGTGCCAGCAGTTTAAGTAGGACAGGGGAAGATGAAAAACTGTTTTTT
many | NA | TRBJ2-1 | TRBV11-1 | CASSLGRDNEQFF | TGTGCCAGCAGCTTAGGCAGAGACAATGAGCAGTTCTTC
NA | NA | TRBJ2-3 | TRBV4-1 | CASSQEGPGKGTDTQYF | TGCGCCAGCAGCCAAGAGGGTCCAGGGAAGGGCACAGATACGCAGTATTTT
few | NA | TRBJ1-5 | TRBV6-6 | CAARKQGSQPQHF | TGTGCCGCCCGGAAACAGGGTTCTCAGCCCCAGCATTTT
NA | TRBD1 | TRBJ2-7 | TRBV6-2/TRBV6-3 | CASKDRTGPYEQYF | TGTGCCAGCAAGGACAGGACAGGGCCCTACGAGCAGTACTTC
NA | NA | TRBJ2-7 | TRBV21-1 | CASSKLGTSGKGEQYF | TGTGCCAGCAGCAAACTCGGGACTAGCGGGAAGGGCGAGCAGTACTTC
few | NA | TRBJ2-1 | TRBV20-1 | CSARGPLGARAYNEQFF | TGCAGTGCAAGGGGCCCTCTCGGCGCTCGAGCCTACAATGAGCAGTTCTTC
once | TRBD1 | TRBJ2-7 | TRBV6-5 | CASSYSGDRAYEQYF | TGTGCCAGCAGTTACTCGGGTGACAGGGCCTACGAGCAGTACTTC
few | NA | TRBJ2-1 | TRBV5-6 | CASSLAGAINEQFF | TGTGCCAGCAGCTTGGCCGGGGCCATCAATGAGCAGTTCTTC
NA | TRBD2 | TRBJ2-3 | TRBV7-9 | CASTKTRTSVGDTQYF | TGTGCCAGCACCAAGACCCGGACTAGCGTTGGAGATACGCAGTATTTT
few | NA | TRBJ2-5 | TRBV6-1 | CASSRRAWDETQYF | TGTGCCAGCAGCCGACGAGCCTGGGATGAGACCCAGTACTTC
NA | TRBD2 | TRBJ2-1 | TRBV28 | CASIGLAGGAYNEQFF | TGTGCCAGCATCGGACTAGCGGGAGGGGCTTACAATGAGCAGTTCTTC
few | NA | TRBJ2-5 | TRBV14 | CASSQNQGETQYF | TGTGCCAGCAGCCAGAATCAGGGAGAGACCCAGTACTTC
NA | NA | TRBJ2-7 | TRBV7-6 | CASSLAASGQTYEQYF | TGTGCCAGCAGCTTAGCCGCTAGCGGACAGACCTACGAGCAGTACTTC
NA | TRBD2 | TRBJ2-5 | TRBV4-3 | CASSRNVAGASETQYF | TGCGCCAGCAGCCGTAACGTAGCGGGAGCTTCGGAGACCCAGTACTTC
few | TRBD2 | TRBJ2-7 | TRBV10-3 | CAISDQSGGSYEQYF | TGTGCCATCAGTGATCAAAGCGGGGGGTCCTACGAGCAGTACTTC
NA | TRBD1 | TRBJ1-1 | TRBV28 | CASSQGGKNTEAFF | TGTGCCAGCAGTCAAGGGGGCAAGAACACTGAAGCTTTCTTT
NA | NA | TRBJ2-4 | TRBV4-3 | CASSQEVQNIQYF | TGCGCCAGCAGCCAGGAGGTCCAAAACATTCAGTACTTC
NA | TRBD1 | TRBJ1-1 | TRBV27 | CASRRQGSNTEAFF | TGTGCCAGCAGGCGACAGGGGAGTAACACTGAAGCTTTCTTT
NA | TRBD1 | TRBJ1-3 | TRBV4-3 | CASSPGQGLLSGNTIYF | TGCGCCAGCAGCCCGGGACAGGGCCTACTCTCTGGAAACACCATATATTTT
many | NA | TRBJ1-1 | TRBV29-1 | CSVRSGGTEAFF | TGCAGCGTTCGGTCTGGGGGGACTGAAGCTTTCTTT
NA | TRBD2 | TRBJ2-1 | TRBV3-1 | CASSQELGLAGKNEQFF | TGTGCCAGCAGCCAAGAGCTTGGACTAGCGGGAAAGAATGAGCAGTTCTTC
NA | NA | TRBJ2-3 | TRBV10-3 | CAISESIRDRTTRSTDTQYF | TGTGCCATCAGTGAGTCGATTAGAGACAGGACTACAAGAAGCACAGATACGCAGTATTTT
NA | TRBD2 | TRBJ2-5 | TRBV12-3/TRBV12-4 | CASSLLAGSRETQYF | TGTGCCAGCAGCCTACTAGCGGGGTCCCGGGAGACCCAGTACTTC
many | NA | TRBJ2-5 | TRBV29-1 | CSTGRSLPETQYF | TGCAGCACTGGACGGAGTCTCCCAGAGACCCAGTACTTC
NA | TRBD1 | TRBJ2-7 | TRBV6-6 | CASSPGQGIYEQYF | TGTGCCAGCAGTCCGGGACAGGGAATTTACGAGCAGTACTTC
few | NA | TRBJ2-1 | TRBV7-2 | CASSLGSDNEQFF | TGTGCCAGCAGCTTAGGTTCGGACAATGAGCAGTTCTTC
few | NA | TRBJ2-3 | TRBV6-4 | CASRRTTTDTQYF | TGTGCCAGCAGGAGGACTACCACAGATACGCAGTATTTT
many | TRBD1 | TRBJ2-6 | TRBV6-2/TRBV6-3 | CASSAGQGTGANVLTF | TGTGCCAGCAGTGCGGGACAGGGGACGGGGGCCAACGTCCTGACTTTC
few | TRBD2 | TRBJ2-3 | TRBV7-2 | CASTISGPTDTQYF | TGTGCCAGCACCATTAGCGGGCCCACAGATACGCAGTATTTT